The 30 T cell receptor beta chains below all came from one sample that was sequenced in a study of T-cell memory formation after mild COVID-19. TCRdb re-derived calls from the 5' RACE reads in MiXCR, one entry per CDR3 protein. Among roughly 580,000 distinct CDR3 sequences listed, about a sixth were seen once. Sequencing was done on a sample of PBMCs or a T cell subset sorted from them (not recorded which). These receptors originate from an adult woman who had mild COVID-19 (a few samples of this study predate the infection). Cell type and time point are not known.

This clonotype occurred a few times. This rearrangement joins TRBV24-1 to TRBJ2-2; unclear D gene. From germline, CDR1 is KGHDR and CDR2 SFDVKD. CDR3 length: 12 residues. V was cut by 10 bases and J by 3 bases, with 8 bases left in between. The CDR3 loop reads CATSYDTGELFF. CDR3 coding DNA: TGTGCCACTTCCTATGACACCGGGGAGCTGTTTTTT.

This clonotype has more than one count but fewer than ten. The rearrangement joins TRBV12-3 or TRBV12-4 to TRBJ2-7; TRBD1 agrees at 10 bases. The CDR3 has 19 amino acids. Losses at the gene ends were 7 bases for V and 1 base for J; bases not matched to a gene: 19. In DNA, the CDR3 is TGTGCCAGCACCGCCGGGCCGGGACAGGGGACCCTAGGATCCTACGAGCAGTACTTC. Protein product: CASTAGPGQGTLGSYEQYF.

The chain carries TRBV20-1 and TRBJ1-5; D call uncertain. This CDR3 spans 18 amino acids. Germline CDR1 reads DFQATT; CDR2 reads SNEGSKA (reference sequence). The V gene lost 3 bases and the J gene lost 0 bases, with 21 bases spanning the gap. The CDR3 DNA reads TGCAGTGCTAGGGCTGGGTGGGAAGAACAAAATAGCAATCAGCCCCAGCATTTT. As protein: CSARAGWEEQNSNQPQHF.

In this sample, this clonotype turned up many times. The chain couples TRBV7-2 to TRBJ1-5, with a weak D call TRBD1 (6 bases). Germline CDR1 SGHTA, CDR2 FQGNSA. The V end lost 5 bases, the J end lost 7 bases, and 15 bases lay between the germline ends. CDR3 length: 14 amino acids. The CDR3 loop reads CASSPGGWGQPQHF. The CDR3 DNA sequence: TGTGCCAGCAGCCCTGGGGGCTGGGGGCAGCCCCAGCATTTT.

A few counts support this clonotype. The genes are TRBV10-3 and TRBJ2-6; the match to TRBD2 covers 10 bases. After removal of 5 bases from V and 0 bases from J, the junction contained 4 bases not matched to a gene. From germline, CDR1 is ENHRY and CDR2 SYGVKD. There are 17 residues in the CDR3. The CDR3 region has the DNA TGTGCCATCAGTCTAGCGGGGGCCAACTCTGGGGCCAACGTCCTGACTTTC. Translated: CAISLAGANSGANVLTF.

The chain carries TRBV2 and TRBJ2-1, with 9 nucleotides matching TRBD2. This CDR3 contains 15 residues. Germline CDR1 SNHLY, CDR2 FYNNEI. After removal of 4 bases from V and 9 bases from J, the junction contained 10 bases not matched to a gene. CDR3 protein: CASSVSSSGNSEQFF. For the CDR3, the DNA is TGTGCCAGCAGTGTATCGTCTAGCGGGAATAGTGAGCAGTTCTTC.

The rearrangement uses TRBV5-4 and TRBJ2-7; 8 bases fit TRBD2. Trimming at V came to 4 bases and at J to 5 bases, leaving 5 bases not matched to a gene. Germline lookup yields CDR1 SGHNT and CDR2 YYREEE (reference sequence). The CDR3 has 13 amino acids. CDR3 sequence reads: CASSPTAGDEQYF. CDR3 coding DNA: TGTGCCAGCAGCCCTACAGCGGGAGACGAGCAGTACTTC.

The chain carries TRBV6-5 and TRBJ2-6, with D unclear. Trimming removed 2 bases from V and 2 bases from J, with 7 bases in between. Looked up from germline, CDR1 is MNHEY and CDR2 is SVGAGI. The CDR3 runs 15 residues. CDR3 bases: TGTGCCAGCAGTTACGAGTGGACTGGGGCCAACGTCCTGACTTTC. This gives the protein CASSYEWTGANVLTF.

This clonotype was observed a few times. The rearrangement uses TRBV2 and TRBJ2-7; 8 positions match TRBD2. Trimming cost V 10 bases and J 0 bases; bases outside gene matches: 8. CDR3 length equals 14 residues. Germline CDR1 is SNHLY and CDR2 is FYNNEI. The CDR3 coding sequence is TGTGCCACCTCGGGCGGGAGGAACTCCTACGAGCAGTACTTC. Amino acids: CATSGGRNSYEQYF.

The chain links TRBV7-2 to TRBJ2-7; TRBD2 matches 15 bases. Germline lookup yields CDR1 SGHTA and CDR2 FQGNSA. CDR3 size: 15 residues. With V trimmed by 2 bases and J by 7 bases, 3 bases remained unmatched. The chain's CDR3 is CASSLRTSGRGEQYF. The CDR3 DNA follows: TGTGCCAGCAGCTTAAGGACTAGCGGGAGGGGTGAGCAGTACTTC.

The rearrangement uses TRBV6-2 or TRBV6-3 and TRBJ1-2; D is undetermined. The CDR3 totals 14 residues. CDR1 MNHEY and CDR2 SVGEGT come from the germline V gene. V shed 4 bases and J shed 4 bases, with 13 bases lying between them. DNA of the CDR3: TGTGCCAGCAGTTGGAAAAGCAGCTTCTATGGCTACACCTTC. The encoded protein is CASSWKSSFYGYTF.

This clonotype was seen many times. The gene calls are TRBV5-1 and TRBJ2-5; D unclear. The CDR3 is 14 amino acids. CDR1 is SGHRS and CDR2 is YFSETQ in the germline V gene. Trimming took off 3 bases at V and 2 bases at J, with 11 bases between the two ends. The DNA of the CDR3 is TGCGCCAGCAGCTCTCCTGGAGCACAAGAGACCCAGTACTTC. Protein sequence: CASSSPGAQETQYF.

The V gene is TRBV10-3, the J gene TRBJ1-5; 7 bases match TRBD1. This CDR3 is built from 16 residues. The germline V gene has CDR1 ENHRY and CDR2 SYGVKD. V shed 0 bases, J shed 7 bases, and the junction held 9 bases outside the gene matches. This CDR3 is CAISESGGTVTQPQHF. CDR3 sequence (DNA): TGTGCCATCAGTGAGTCAGGGGGGACAGTGACCCAGCCCCAGCATTTT.

The chain employs TRBV25-1 and TRBJ1-2, with a tentative D call TRBD1 (5 bases). Germline CDR1 is MGHDK and CDR2 is SYGVNS. V shed 4 bases and J shed 1 base, with 10 bases lying between them. The CDR3 contains 14 residues. CDR3 sequence: CASSVAGGNYGYTF. For the CDR3, the DNA is TGTGCCAGCAGTGTCGCGGGGGGTAACTATGGCTACACCTTC.

The chain has TRBV9 and TRBJ2-7, with D unclear. In germline, CDR1 is SGDLS, CDR2 YYNGEE. CDR3 size: 14 residues. V lost 0 bases, J lost 3 bases, and 10 bases lay in between. In DNA, the CDR3 is TGTGCCAGCAGCGTAGGGAGCACACACTACGAGCAGTACTTC. Amino acid sequence: CASSVGSTHYEQYF.

This clonotype was found many times. V usage is TRBV6-2 or TRBV6-3 and J usage is TRBJ1-5; D ambiguous. The CDR3 loop spans 13 amino acids. The V end lost 7 bases, the J end lost 1 base, and 8 bases lay between the germline ends. The germline V gene encodes CDR1 MNHEY and CDR2 SVGEGT. The CDR3 DNA sequence: TGTGCCAGCAAGGCAGAGAGCAATCAGCCCCAGCATTTT. Translated: CASKAESNQPQHF.

This chain joins TRBV12-3 or TRBV12-4 and TRBJ2-3; D is ambiguous. Trimming removed 5 bases from V and 5 bases from J, with 11 bases in between. The CDR3 contains 13 residues. CDR3 DNA: TGTGCCAGCAGTATATGGGTTGGAGATACGCAGTATTTT. Protein: CASSIWVGDTQYF.

This clonotype showed up just a few times. The gene calls are TRBV24-1 and TRBJ2-7, with a weak D call TRBD1 (6 bases). Trimming removed 6 bases from V and 2 bases from J, with 13 bases in between. Germline-derived CDR1 and CDR2 are KGHDR and SFDVKD. CDR3 length: 14 residues. The CDR3 DNA sequence: TGTGCCACCAGTTCACAGGGTATCCCCTACGAGCAGTACTTC. Its translation: CATSSQGIPYEQYF.

This sequence joins TRBV2 and TRBJ1-6; 7 bases are a match to TRBD1. Losses at the gene ends were 9 bases for V and 10 bases for J; bases not matched to a gene: 12. The germline gives CDR1 SNHLY, CDR2 FYNNEI. This CDR3 region has 14 residues. DNA of the CDR3: TGTGCCAGTAGTACCGGGACAGACTACTCACCCCTCCACTTT. Translated: CASSTGTDYSPLHF.

In this sample, this clonotype turned up a few times. The chain joins TRBV19 to TRBJ1-6; 7 bases fit TRBD1. Unmatched junction bases numbered 7, after V lost 5 bases and J lost 9 bases. The germline gives CDR1 LNHDA, CDR2 SQIVND (reference sequence). The CDR3 loop spans 14 amino acids. The CDR3 region is CASSGGQASSPLHF. Written as DNA, the CDR3 is TGTGCCAGTAGTGGTGGACAGGCAAGTTCACCCCTCCACTTT.

This clonotype was found a few times. The CDR3 sequence is CASTTGGAYEQYF. CDR3 coding DNA: TGTGCCAGCACTACAGGGGGGGCCTACGAGCAGTACTTC. The chain uses TRBV6-1 and TRBJ2-7, with D possibly TRBD1 on 8 matching bases. Trimming removed 7 bases from V and 2 bases from J, with 12 bases in between. Germline loops: CDR1 MNHNS, CDR2 SASEGT. The CDR3 covers 13 residues.

This clonotype was seen more than once but under ten times. The chain couples TRBV23-1 to TRBJ2-7, with 9 nucleotides matching TRBD1. TRBV23-1 is designated an ORF whose function remains uncertain. This CDR3 is built from 17 residues. Losses at the gene ends were 2 bases for V and 5 bases for J; bases not matched to a gene: 13. CDR3 nucleotides: TGCGCCAGCAGTCAAGCCCGGGACAGGGTCGCCAGGGACGAGCAGTACTTC. Translating it yields CASSQARDRVARDEQYF.

The chain has TRBV5-6 and TRBJ1-6; 7 positions agree with TRBD1. This CDR3 is built from 14 residues. Per germline, CDR1 SGHDT and CDR2 YYEEEE. V shed 1 base and J 8 bases; nucleotides not matched to a gene: 3. CDR3 sequence reads: CASSLSGGYSPLHF. The CDR3 nucleotides are TGTGCCAGCAGCTTGTCAGGGGGATATTCACCCCTCCACTTT.

The chain links TRBV6-1 to TRBJ2-5; D might be TRBD2 (6 bases). CDR3 length: 14 residues. Trimming stripped 4 bases from V and 3 bases from J, with 12 bases between. Germline loops: CDR1 MNHNS, CDR2 SASEGT. The CDR3 protein is CASSAGEEEETQYF. CDR3 DNA: TGTGCCAGCAGTGCTGGGGAGGAGGAAGAGACCCAGTACTTC.

This clonotype was seen repeatedly, ten times or more. The V call is TRBV4-1, the J call TRBJ2-3; 10 nucleotides align to TRBD2. The V segment lost 4 bases and the J segment 1 base; nucleotides outside the gene matches: 5. CDR3 length: 16 amino acids. Germline CDR1 and CDR2: MGHRA and YSYEKL. In DNA, the CDR3 is TGCGCCAGCAGCCTAGTAGCGGGGGGACGCACAGATACGCAGTATTTT. It translates to CASSLVAGGRTDTQYF.

This clonotype was seen a handful of times. One end of the junction does not line up with germline, which may come from a read error. The DNA of the CDR3 is TGTGCCAGCAGCGTAGCCGGGACTCATCCCTTCGCCTTC. Translation: CASSVAGTHPFAF. The chain recombines TRBV9 with TRBJ1-2; D is perhaps TRBD1 (5 bases). CDR1 SGDLS and CDR2 YYNGEE come from the germline V gene. The CDR3 has 13 amino acids. Filled out from reference TRBV9 and TRBJ1-2, the complete variable domain reads DSGVTQTPKHLITATGQRVTLRCSPRSGDLSVYWYQQSLDQGLQFLIQYYNGEERAKGNILERFSAQQFPDLHSELNLSSLELGDSALYFCASSVAGTHPFAFGSGTRLTVV.

V gene TRBV6-5 combines with J gene TRBJ2-1; TRBD2 is a possible D gene (7 bases). Trimming left V 2 bases short and J 15 bases short, with 20 bases between. CDR1 is MNHEY and CDR2 is SVGAGI in the germline V gene. The CDR3 sequence is 14 residues long. The CDR3 here is CASSYGRGGGQWFF. The CDR3 nucleotides read TGTGCCAGCAGTTACGGGAGGGGCGGGGGCCAGTGGTTCTTC.

V and J are TRBV6-1 and TRBJ2-4; 8 bases are shared with TRBD1. The CDR3 extends over 18 amino acids. V trimming: 3 bases; J trimming: 1 base; junction bases outside the gene matches: 11. Germline V gene sequence: CDR1 MNHNS, CDR2 SASEGT. The CDR3 loop reads CASSEDRVTLGAKNIQYF. The CDR3 DNA sequence: TGTGCCAGCAGTGAGGACAGGGTGACCTTAGGGGCCAAAAACATTCAGTACTTC.

The chain couples TRBV6-6 to TRBJ1-5; TRBD1 might be the D (6 bases). CDR1 MNHNY and CDR2 SVGAGI come from the germline V gene (reference sequence). The CDR3 extends over 15 amino acids. V lost 6 bases and J 3 bases, leaving 15 bases between the germline ends. In DNA, the CDR3 is TGTGCCAGCAGAAAGGACAGTGGCCTCAATCAGCCCCAGCATTTT. This sequence encodes CASRKDSGLNQPQHF.

The gene calls are TRBV5-6 and TRBJ1-5; D is perhaps TRBD1 (6 bases). With 4 bases removed from V and 5 bases from J, the gap between germline ends came to 19 bases. The CDR3 runs 16 residues. Germline V gene lookup returns CDR1 SGHDT and CDR2 YYEEEE. CDR3 sequence reads: CASSRFTGSVHQPQHF. DNA of the CDR3: TGTGCCAGCAGCCGTTTTACAGGGTCTGTGCATCAGCCCCAGCATTTT. Filled out from reference TRBV5-6 and TRBJ1-5, the complete variable domain reads DAGVTQSPTHLIKTRGQQVTLRCSPKSGHDTVSWYQQALGQGPQFIFQYYEEEERQRGNFPDRFSGHQFPNYSSELNVNALLLGDSALYLCASSRFTGSVHQPQHFGDGTRLSIL.